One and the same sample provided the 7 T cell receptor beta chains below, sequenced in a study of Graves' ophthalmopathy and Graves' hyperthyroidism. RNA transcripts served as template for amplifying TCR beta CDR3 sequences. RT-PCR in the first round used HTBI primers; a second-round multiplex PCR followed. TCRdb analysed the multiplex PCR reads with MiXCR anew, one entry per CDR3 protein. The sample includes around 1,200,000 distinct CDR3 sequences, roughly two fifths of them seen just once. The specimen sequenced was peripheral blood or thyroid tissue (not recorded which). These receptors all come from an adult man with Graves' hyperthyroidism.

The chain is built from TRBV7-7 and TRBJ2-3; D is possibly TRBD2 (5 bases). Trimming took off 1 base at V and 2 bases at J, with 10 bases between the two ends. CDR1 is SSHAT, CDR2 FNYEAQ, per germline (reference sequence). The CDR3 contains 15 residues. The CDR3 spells CASSLGSLATDTQYF. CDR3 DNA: TGTGCCAGCAGCTTAGGATCTCTAGCCACAGATACGCAGTATTTT.

The CDR3 is CASSAPGSHEQYF. The CDR3 DNA is TGTGCCAGCAGCGCACCAGGGTCACACGAGCAGTACTTC. The chain couples TRBV6-2 or TRBV6-3 to TRBJ2-7; D might be TRBD1 (5 bases). The CDR3 runs 13 residues. Trimming cost V 6 bases and J 5 bases, with 14 bases left between them. The germline CDR1 and CDR2 sequences are MNHEY and SVGEGT.

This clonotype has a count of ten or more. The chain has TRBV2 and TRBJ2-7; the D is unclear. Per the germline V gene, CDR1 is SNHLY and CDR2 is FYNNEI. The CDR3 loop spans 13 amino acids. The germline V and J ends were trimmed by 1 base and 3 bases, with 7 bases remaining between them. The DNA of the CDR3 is TGTGCCAGCAGTGAAGACAATGGCTACGAGCAGTACTTC. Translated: CASSEDNGYEQYF.

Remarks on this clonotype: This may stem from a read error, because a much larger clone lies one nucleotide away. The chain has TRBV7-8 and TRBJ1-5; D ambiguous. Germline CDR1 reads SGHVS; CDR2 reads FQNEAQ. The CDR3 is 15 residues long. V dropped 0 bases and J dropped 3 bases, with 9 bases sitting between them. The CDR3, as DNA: TGTGCCAGCAGCTTAGCTGCGGCGATCAATCAGCCCCAGCATTTT. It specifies CASSLAAAINQPQHF.

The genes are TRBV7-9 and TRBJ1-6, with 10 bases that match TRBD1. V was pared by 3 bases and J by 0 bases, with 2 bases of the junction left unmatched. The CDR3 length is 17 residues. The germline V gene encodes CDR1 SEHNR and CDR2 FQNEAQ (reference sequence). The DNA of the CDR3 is TGTGCCAGCAGCTTGGGACAGGGGAGCTCCTATAATTCACCCCTCCACTTT. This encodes CASSLGQGSSYNSPLHF.

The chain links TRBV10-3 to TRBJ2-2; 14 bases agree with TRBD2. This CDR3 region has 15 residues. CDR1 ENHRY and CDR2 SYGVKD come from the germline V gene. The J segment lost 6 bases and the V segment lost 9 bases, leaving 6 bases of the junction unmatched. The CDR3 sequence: CAINQGLAGAGELFF. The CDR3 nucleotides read TGTGCCATAAACCAGGGACTAGCGGGAGCCGGGGAGCTGTTTTTT.

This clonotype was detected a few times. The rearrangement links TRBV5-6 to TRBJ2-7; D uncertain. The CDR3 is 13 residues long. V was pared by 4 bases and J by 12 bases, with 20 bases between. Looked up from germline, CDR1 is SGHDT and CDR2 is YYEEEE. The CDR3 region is CASSPPAERLVYF. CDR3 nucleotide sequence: TGTGCCAGCAGCCCCCCGGCGGAGCGCTTGGTGTACTTC.